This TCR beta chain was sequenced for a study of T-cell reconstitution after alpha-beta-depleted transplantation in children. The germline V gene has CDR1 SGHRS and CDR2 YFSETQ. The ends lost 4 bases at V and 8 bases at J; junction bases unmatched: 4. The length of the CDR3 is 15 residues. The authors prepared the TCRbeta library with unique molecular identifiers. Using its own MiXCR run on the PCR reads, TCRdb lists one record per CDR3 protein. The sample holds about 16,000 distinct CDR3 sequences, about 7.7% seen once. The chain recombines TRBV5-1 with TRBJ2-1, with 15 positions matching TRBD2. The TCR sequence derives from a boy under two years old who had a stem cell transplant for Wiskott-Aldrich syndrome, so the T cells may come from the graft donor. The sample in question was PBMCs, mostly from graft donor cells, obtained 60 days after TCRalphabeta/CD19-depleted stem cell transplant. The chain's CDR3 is CASSGTSGRSDEQFF. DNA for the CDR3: TGCGCCAGCAGCGGGACTAGCGGGAGGTCCGATGAGCAGTTCTTC.